The sequence of this T cell receptor (beta chain) was determined in a study of CD8 T cells in ankylosing spondylitis (dated by TCRdb to 2016 to 2017). In the study overall: The study set out to find disease-linked TCR variants by profiling T cell receptor beta repertoires in ankylosing spondylitis patients and healthy donors. In total, the full study cohort was made up of nearly 110 healthy donors and about two dozen ankylosing spondylitis patients. Peripheral blood was sampled, and synovial fluid was also collected from ankylosing spondylitis patients. Study-wide findings and limitations: A TCR beta motif made up of under ten highly homologous amino acid variants appeared to be characteristic of blood from ankylosing spondylitis patients. The disease-linked clones were reported as significantly enriched in matched synovial fluid samples from ankylosing spondylitis patients. Some motif variants had previously been reported in the synovial fluid and blood of reactive arthritis patients, which suggests shared mechanisms of disease initiation. In peripheral blood, the disease-linked clones were found at relatively low frequencies and had a CD8+ phenotype.

The listed sequencing device is Illumina HiSeq 2500. TCR beta libraries were prepared by quantitative 5'-RACE with molecular barcodes. The paper's processing steps were these. A new computational method based on a probabilistic model of VDJ rearrangement was used to identify disease-linked TCR variants. TCRdb reprocessing: public reads trimmed at Q25 with fastp, clones called with MiXCR, in-frame beta chains kept. All rows with the same CDR3 protein become a single entry with the most common DNA and genes. These V and J calls derive from TCRdb rather than the authors' analysis. The sample table records 250,000 to 400,000 distinct CDR3 sequences; around a tenth of these occur just once. Jointly, the top ten make up roughly 9.2% of the sample. The germline V gene (reference sequence) provides CDR1 LNHNV and CDR2 YYDKDF. Measured from the cysteine to the phenylalanine, the CDR3 is 13 residues long. Solely the CDR3 DNA is kept, with 39 bases framed from the first base. The germline ends are 3 bases apart after V is trimmed by 1 base and J by 3 bases.

The sample holds a few counts of this clonotype. The target of this receptor is not known. Per-base quality was not reported, and no clone a single base away is much larger than it. The clonotype comes from a female donor with ankylosing spondylitis or in good health (not recorded which). The sequencing input was blood, either unsorted or a sorted T cell fraction (not recorded which). Recombination connected TRBV15 to TRBJ2-2; the D segment cannot be called with confidence. The CDR3 here reads CATSRVDTGELFF. The base sequence is TGTGCCACCAGCAGAGTAGACACCGGGGAGCTGTTTTTT.